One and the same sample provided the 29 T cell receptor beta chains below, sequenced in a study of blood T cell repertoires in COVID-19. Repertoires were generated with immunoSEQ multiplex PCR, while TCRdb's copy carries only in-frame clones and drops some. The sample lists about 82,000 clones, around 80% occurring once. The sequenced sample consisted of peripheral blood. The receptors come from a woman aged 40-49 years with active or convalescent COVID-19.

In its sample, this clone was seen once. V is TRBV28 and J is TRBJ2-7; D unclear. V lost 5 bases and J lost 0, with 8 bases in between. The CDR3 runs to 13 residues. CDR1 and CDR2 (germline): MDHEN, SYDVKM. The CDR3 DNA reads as TGTGCCAGCAGTATGCACAACTCCTACGAGCAGTACTTC. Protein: CASSMHNSYEQYF.

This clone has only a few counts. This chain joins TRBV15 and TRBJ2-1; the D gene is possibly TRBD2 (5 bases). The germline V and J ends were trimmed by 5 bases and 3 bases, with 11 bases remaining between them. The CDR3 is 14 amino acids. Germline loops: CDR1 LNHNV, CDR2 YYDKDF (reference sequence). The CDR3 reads CATSGYRDYNEQFF. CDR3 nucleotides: TGTGCCACCAGCGGATACCGGGACTACAATGAGCAGTTCTTC.

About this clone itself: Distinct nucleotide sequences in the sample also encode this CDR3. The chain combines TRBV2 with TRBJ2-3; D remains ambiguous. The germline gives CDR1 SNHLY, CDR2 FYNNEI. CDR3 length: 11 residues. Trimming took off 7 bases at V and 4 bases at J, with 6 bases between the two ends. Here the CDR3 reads CASTPADTQYF. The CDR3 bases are TGTGCCAGCACCCCAGCAGATACGCAGTATTTT.

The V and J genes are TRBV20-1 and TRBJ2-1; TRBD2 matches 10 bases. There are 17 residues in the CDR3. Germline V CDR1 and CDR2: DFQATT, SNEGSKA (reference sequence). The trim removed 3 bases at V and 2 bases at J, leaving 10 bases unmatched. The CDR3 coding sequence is TGCAGTGCTAGTGGCCGGGCGAGCGGGGGGGCCTACAATGAGCAGTTCTTC. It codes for CSASGRASGGAYNEQFF.

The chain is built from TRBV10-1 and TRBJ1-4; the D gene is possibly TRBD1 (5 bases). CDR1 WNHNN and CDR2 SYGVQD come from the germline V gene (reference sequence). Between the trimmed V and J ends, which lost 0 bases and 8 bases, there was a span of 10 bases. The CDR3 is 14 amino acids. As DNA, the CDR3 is TGCGCCAGCAGTGAGTCTGGGGGAGGGGAAAAACTGTTTTTT. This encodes CASSESGGGEKLFF.

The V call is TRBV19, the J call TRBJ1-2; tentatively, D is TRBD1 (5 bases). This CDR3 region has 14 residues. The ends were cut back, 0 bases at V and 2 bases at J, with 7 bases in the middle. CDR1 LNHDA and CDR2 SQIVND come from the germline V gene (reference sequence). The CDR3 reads CASSIEAGNYGYTF. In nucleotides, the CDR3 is TGTGCCAGTAGTATAGAAGCAGGGAACTATGGCTACACCTTC.

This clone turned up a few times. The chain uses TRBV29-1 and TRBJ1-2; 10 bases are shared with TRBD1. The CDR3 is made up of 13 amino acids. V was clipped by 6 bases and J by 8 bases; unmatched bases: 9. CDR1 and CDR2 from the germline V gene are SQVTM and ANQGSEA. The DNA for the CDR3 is TGCAGCGTCGGGGGACAGGGGTCCTTCGGCTACACCTTC. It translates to CSVGGQGSFGYTF.

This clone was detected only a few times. The CDR3 spells CASSVQSSYNSPLHF. The CDR3 coding sequence is TGTGCCAGCTCGGTACAGAGCTCCTATAATTCACCCCTCCACTTT. The chain employs TRBV18 and TRBJ1-6; unclear D gene. Trimming stripped 6 bases from V and 0 bases from J, with 9 bases between. The CDR3 sequence is 15 residues long. Per the germline V gene, CDR1 is KGHSH and CDR2 is LQKENI.

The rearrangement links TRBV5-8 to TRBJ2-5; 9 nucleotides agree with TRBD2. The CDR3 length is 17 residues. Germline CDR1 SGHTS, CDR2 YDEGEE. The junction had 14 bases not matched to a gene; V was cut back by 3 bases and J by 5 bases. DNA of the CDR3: TGTGCCAGCAGCTGGGGAGACATCGGGACTAGCAGGGAGACCCAGTACTTC. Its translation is CASSWGDIGTSRETQYF.

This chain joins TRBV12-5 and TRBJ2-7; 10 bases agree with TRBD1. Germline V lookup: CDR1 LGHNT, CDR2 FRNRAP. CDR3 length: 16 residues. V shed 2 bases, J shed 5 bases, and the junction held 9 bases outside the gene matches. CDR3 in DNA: TGTGCTAGTGGTTTGTTCGACAGGGGGCTCCTCGACGAGCAGTACTTC. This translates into CASGLFDRGLLDEQYF.

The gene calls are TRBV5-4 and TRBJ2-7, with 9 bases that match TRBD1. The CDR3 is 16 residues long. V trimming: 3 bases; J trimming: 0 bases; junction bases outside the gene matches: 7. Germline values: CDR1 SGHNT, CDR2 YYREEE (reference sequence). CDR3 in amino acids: CASSSGWTGASYEQYF. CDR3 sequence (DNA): TGTGCCAGCAGCTCGGGATGGACAGGGGCCTCCTACGAGCAGTACTTC.

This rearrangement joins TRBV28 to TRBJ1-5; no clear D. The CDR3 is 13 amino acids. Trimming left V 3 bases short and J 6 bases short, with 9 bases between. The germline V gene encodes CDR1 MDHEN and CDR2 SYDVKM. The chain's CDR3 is CASSFGVRQPQHF. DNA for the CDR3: TGTGCCAGCAGTTTCGGGGTCCGTCAGCCCCAGCATTTT. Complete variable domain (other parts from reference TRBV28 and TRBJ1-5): DVKVTQSSRYLVKRTGEKVFLECVQDMDHENMFWYRQDPGLGLRLIYFSYDVKMKEKGDIPEGYSVSREKKERFSLILESASTNQTSMYLCASSFGVRQPQHFGDGTRLSIL.

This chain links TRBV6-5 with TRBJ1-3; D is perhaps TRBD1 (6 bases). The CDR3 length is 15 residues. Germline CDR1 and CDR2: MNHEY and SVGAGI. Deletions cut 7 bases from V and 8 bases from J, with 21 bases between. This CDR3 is CASIPRGSLGDTIYF. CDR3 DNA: TGTGCCAGCATTCCTAGGGGGAGCCTAGGGGACACCATATATTTT.

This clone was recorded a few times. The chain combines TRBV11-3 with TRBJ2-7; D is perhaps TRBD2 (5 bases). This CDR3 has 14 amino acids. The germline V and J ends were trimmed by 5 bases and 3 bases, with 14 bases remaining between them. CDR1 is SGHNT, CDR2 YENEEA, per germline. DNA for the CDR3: TGTGCCAGCAGCCTCCGACGGGGAAACTACGAGCAGTACTTC. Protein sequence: CASSLRRGNYEQYF.

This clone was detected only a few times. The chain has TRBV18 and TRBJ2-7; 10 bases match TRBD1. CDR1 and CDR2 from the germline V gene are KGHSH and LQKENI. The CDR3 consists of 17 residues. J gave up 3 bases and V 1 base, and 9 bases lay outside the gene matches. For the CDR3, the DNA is TGTGCCAGCTCACCACGCCTAAAGGGGACAGGGGACTACGAGCAGTACTTC. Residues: CASSPRLKGTGDYEQYF.

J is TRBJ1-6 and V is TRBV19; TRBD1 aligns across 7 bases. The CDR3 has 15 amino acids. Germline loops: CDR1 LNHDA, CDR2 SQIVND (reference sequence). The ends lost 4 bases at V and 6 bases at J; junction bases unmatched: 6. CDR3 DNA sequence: TGTGCCAGTAGTAACCAGGGACAGCTTAATTCACCCCTCCACTTT. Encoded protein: CASSNQGQLNSPLHF. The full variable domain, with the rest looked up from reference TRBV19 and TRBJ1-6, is DGGITQSPKYLFRKEGQNVTLSCEQNLNHDAMYWYRQDPGQGLRLIYYSQIVNDFQKGDIAEGYSVSREKKESFPLTVTSAQKNPTAFYLCASSNQGQLNSPLHFGNGTRLTVT.

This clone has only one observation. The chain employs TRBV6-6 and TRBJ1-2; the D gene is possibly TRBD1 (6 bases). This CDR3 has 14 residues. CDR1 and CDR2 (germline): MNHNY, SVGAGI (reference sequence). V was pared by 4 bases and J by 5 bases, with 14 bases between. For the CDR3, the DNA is TGTGCCAGCAGTTCCCCCGGGACAAATTATGGCTACACCTTC. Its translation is CASSSPGTNYGYTF.

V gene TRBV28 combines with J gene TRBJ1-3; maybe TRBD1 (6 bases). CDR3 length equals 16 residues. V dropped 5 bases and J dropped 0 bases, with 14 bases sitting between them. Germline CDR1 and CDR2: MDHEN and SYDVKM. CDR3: CASSPRAGVSGNTIYF. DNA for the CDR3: TGTGCCAGCAGTCCCCGAGCAGGGGTCTCTGGAAACACCATATATTTT.

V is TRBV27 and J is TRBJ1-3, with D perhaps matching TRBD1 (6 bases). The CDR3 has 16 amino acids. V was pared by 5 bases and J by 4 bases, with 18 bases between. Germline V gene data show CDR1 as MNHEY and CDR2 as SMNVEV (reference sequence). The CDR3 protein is CASSTRGGLRGNTIYF. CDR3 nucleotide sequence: TGTGCCAGCAGTACCCGCGGGGGGCTGAGAGGAAACACCATATATTTT.

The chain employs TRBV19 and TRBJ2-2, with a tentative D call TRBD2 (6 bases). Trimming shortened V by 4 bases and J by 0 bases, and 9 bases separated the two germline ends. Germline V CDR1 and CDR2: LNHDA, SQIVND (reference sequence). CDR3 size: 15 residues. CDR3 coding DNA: TGTGCCAGTAGTAGTCGCGGGGCGAACACCGGGGAGCTGTTTTTT. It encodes CASSSRGANTGELFF. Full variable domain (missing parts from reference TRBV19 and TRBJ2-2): DGGITQSPKYLFRKEGQNVTLSCEQNLNHDAMYWYRQDPGQGLRLIYYSQIVNDFQKGDIAEGYSVSREKKESFPLTVTSAQKNPTAFYLCASSSRGANTGELFFGEGSRLTVL.

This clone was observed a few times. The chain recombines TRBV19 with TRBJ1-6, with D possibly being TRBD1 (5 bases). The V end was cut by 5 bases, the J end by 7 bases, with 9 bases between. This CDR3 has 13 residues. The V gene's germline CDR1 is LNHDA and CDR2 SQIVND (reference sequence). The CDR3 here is CASSGTWNSPLHF. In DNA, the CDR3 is TGTGCCAGTAGTGGGACTTGGAATTCACCCCTCCACTTT.

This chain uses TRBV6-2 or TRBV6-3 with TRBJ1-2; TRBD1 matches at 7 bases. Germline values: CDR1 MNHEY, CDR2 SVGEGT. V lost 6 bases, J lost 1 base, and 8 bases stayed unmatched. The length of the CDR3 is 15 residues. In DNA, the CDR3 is TGTGCCAGCAGCCTCGGGACAGCCGTTAACTATGGCTACACCTTC. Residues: CASSLGTAVNYGYTF.

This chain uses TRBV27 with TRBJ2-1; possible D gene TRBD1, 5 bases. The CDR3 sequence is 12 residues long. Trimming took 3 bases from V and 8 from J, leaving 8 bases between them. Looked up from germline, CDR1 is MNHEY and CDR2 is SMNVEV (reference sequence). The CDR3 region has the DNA TGTGCCAGCAGTTTGGGGCTGGATGAGCAGTTCTTC. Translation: CASSLGLDEQFF.

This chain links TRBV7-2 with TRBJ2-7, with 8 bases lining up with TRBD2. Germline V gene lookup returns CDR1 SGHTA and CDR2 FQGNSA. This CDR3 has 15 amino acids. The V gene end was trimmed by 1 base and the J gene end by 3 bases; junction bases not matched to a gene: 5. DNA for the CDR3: TGTGCCAGCAGCTTAGACGGGAGGGCGGTCTACGAGCAGTACTTC. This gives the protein CASSLDGRAVYEQYF.

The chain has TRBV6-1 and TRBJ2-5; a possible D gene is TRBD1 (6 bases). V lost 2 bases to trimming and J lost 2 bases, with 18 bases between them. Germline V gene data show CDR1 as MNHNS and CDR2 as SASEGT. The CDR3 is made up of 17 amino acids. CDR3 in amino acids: CASSEYRARTFQETQYF. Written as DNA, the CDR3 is TGTGCCAGCAGTGAATACAGGGCCCGGACGTTTCAAGAGACCCAGTACTTC.

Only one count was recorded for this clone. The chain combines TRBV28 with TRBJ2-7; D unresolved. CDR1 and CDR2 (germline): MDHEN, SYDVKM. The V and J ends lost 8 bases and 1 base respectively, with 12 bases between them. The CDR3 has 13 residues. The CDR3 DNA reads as TGTGCCAGCCGACCGACTGGGTCCTACGAGCAGTACTTC. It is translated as CASRPTGSYEQYF.

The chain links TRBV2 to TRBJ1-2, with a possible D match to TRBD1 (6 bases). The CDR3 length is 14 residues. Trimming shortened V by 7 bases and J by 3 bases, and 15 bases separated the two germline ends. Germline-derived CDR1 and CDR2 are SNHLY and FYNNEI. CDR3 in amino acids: CASILQGLDYGYTF. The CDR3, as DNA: TGTGCCAGCATTTTACAGGGCCTTGACTATGGCTACACCTTC.

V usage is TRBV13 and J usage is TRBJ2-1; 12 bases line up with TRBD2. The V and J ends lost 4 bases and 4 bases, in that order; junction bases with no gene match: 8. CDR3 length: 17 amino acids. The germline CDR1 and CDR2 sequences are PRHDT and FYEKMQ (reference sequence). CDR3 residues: CASSSATSGRRYNEQFF. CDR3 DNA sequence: TGTGCCAGCAGCTCGGCGACTAGCGGGAGAAGGTACAATGAGCAGTTCTTC.

The CDR3 region is CASSLGQGEGQETQYF. The CDR3 nucleotides read TGTGCCAGCAGTCTTGGACAGGGTGAGGGACAAGAGACCCAGTACTTC. The chain is built from TRBV27 and TRBJ2-5, with 8 positions matching TRBD1. The length of the CDR3 is 16 residues. The J segment lost 2 bases and the V segment lost 5 bases, leaving 10 bases of the junction unmatched. Looked up from germline, CDR1 is MNHEY and CDR2 is SMNVEV (reference sequence).